This T cell receptor beta chain was obtained from a study of T cells in women clearing cervical HPV infection (dated by TCRdb to the late 2010s). Regarding the complete study: The cases were 25 to 30 women with histologically confirmed HPV16-related CIN3 or worse, and 2 of those women had invasive cancers. The 25 controls were women who cleared a single incident HPV16 infection within 12 months without developing precancer or cancer. Blood from cases was drawn at the visit where the lesion was first identified, while blood from controls was drawn once the infection was no longer detected. For cases, the median interval between lesion detection and blood sampling was about 140 days, with an interquartile range of roughly 80 to 200 days. HLA typing was available for only a few women, so HLA type could not be excluded as a confounder. This exploratory proof-of-principle case-control study, nested within the Guanacaste HPV Natural History Study in Costa Rica, compared TCR repertoires among women with different cervical HPV16 outcomes. Cases and controls were matched on age within five years and on year of sample collection. A median age of almost 35 years was observed in cases versus approximately 40 in controls, and no significant differences in baseline characteristics were found. In the parent cohort, some 10,000 women aged 18 or older were enrolled in Guanacaste, Costa Rica, during about 1992 to 1994 and were followed for 7 to 8 years. Five blinded duplicates per group were added as quality controls, giving some 60 samples: approximately 50 participants and 10 replicates.

Every participant had a single incident cervical HPV16 infection, and prevalent HPV16 infections were excluded. Cervical HPV DNA was detected by MY09/MY11 PCR, and genotyping was performed by dot-blot hybridization. Approximately 15 mL of heparinized blood was centrifuged, after which the buffy coat was aliquoted, frozen at -30 degrees C, and then stored at -80 degrees C. QIAGEN kits were used to extract genomic DNA from buffy coat specimens. The germline V gene (reference sequence) yields DFQATT for CDR1 and SNEGSKA for CDR2. The germline ends are 12 bases apart after V is trimmed by 3 bases and J by 3 bases. The CDR3 holds 14 amino acids from the cysteine to the phenylalanine. The DNA covers only part of the CDR3, 33 bases in frame from base 1. TCR beta CDR3 regions were amplified by multiplex PCR from an average of about 1,100 ng genomic DNA per sample using the immunoSEQ assay. The assay corrected primer bias using a complete synthetic TCR repertoire to establish an amplification baseline. Amplicons were sequenced on the Illumina platform. The paper's processing steps were these. Sequences were error-corrected by clustering with frequency ratios and a modified nearest-neighbor algorithm and were then analyzed in the immunoSEQ Analyzer with IMGT gene definitions. At each rarefaction depth, TCR richness and evenness were averaged across 20 rarefaction repeats, and samples with fewer sequences than that depth were excluded. Wilcoxon rank sum tests with FDR correction were used to compare V, D and J gene relative abundances between the groups. In the blinded duplicates, the intraclass correlation was nearly 96% for TCR richness and averaged about 73% across 66 gene segments. As stored in TCRdb, this immuneACCESS dataset retains in-frame rearrangements with V and J assigned. A fraction of the clones does not appear; measured against another copy, unresolved V genes explain less than half of the discrepancy, and the remainder lacks a known reason. The D gene and trimming were derived from the DNA, and the V and J assignments and clone size from that table. The sample's table lists a count of tens of thousands of clones. The top ten clonotypes cover 2.5% to 3.5% of the sample.

Turning to this clone: No cognate antigen has been identified for it. The read stops 3 residues short of the end of the CDR3; the missing end is completed from the germline J gene.

What the research found in general, with its limitations: The cross-sectional design could not show whether associations preceded infection or resulted from it; effector/memory subsets and HPV-specific T cells were not isolated. CIN3+ cases had significantly higher TCR repertoire richness than controls across sequencing depths, but evenness did not differ between the groups. T-cell numbers per sample were unknown, so richness differences could reflect varying T-cell content rather than repertoire biology. Cases were distinguished from controls with an estimated AUC of 0.65 to 0.85 by random forest classifiers combining richness and V gene abundances. Lower TRBV6-7 relative abundance was observed in cases than in controls (roughly 0.12% versus 0.15%; Bonferroni P = 0.0008).

This sequence uses TRBV20-1 and TRBJ1-5; a tentative D call is TRBD1 (6 bases match). This clonotype was obtained from a woman between 18 and 70 years old with a cervical HPV16 infection that either progressed to CIN3+ or cleared (not recorded which). The sequenced sample was blood buffy coat. CDR3 bases read: TGCAGTGCTAGGGGAGGACAGTACAATCAGCCC. This sequence encodes CSARGGQYNQP. In full, the CDR3 reads CSARGGQYNQPQHF.